The 28 T cell receptor beta chains in this list originate from one sample, sequenced in a study of STAT5B mutations in CD4+ large granular lymphocyte leukemia. Sequencing used immunoSEQ multiplex PCR; TCRdb keeps in-frame clones, though not all of them. The sample lists tens of thousands of clones, about 70% occurring once. The sequenced material came from CD4+ T cells from blood buffy coats. The receptors originated from a human donor in good health.

The chain has TRBV7-2 and TRBJ1-1, with D tentatively TRBD1 (5 bases). CDR3 length: 15 residues. Germline V CDR1 and CDR2: SGHTA, FQGNSA. V lost 1 base, J lost 4 bases, and 13 bases lay in between. The CDR3 loop is CASSLGGAVGTEAFF. The CDR3, as DNA: TGTGCCAGCAGCTTAGGTGGGGCCGTAGGCACTGAAGCTTTCTTT.

The chain links TRBV18 to TRBJ1-1; D may be TRBD1 (5 bases). Germline assignment: CDR1 KGHSH and CDR2 LQKENI. V was clipped by 6 bases and J by 1 base, with 9 bases between them. The CDR3 has 13 amino acids. The CDR3: CASSLQGNTEAFF. The CDR3 DNA reads as TGTGCCAGCTCCCTCCAGGGGAACACTGAAGCTTTCTTT.

The chain uses TRBV5-1 and TRBJ2-3, with D tentatively TRBD1 or TRBD2 (5 bases each). Trimming cost V 4 bases and J 5 bases, with 14 bases left between them. CDR3 length: 14 amino acids. In germline, CDR1 is SGHRS, CDR2 YFSETQ. Written as DNA, the CDR3 is TGCGCCAGCAGCCTCGGTGGGACCCGAGATACGCAGTATTTT. Translation gives CASSLGGTRDTQYF.

The rearrangement uses TRBV5-1 and TRBJ1-5; D call uncertain. The length of the CDR3 is 13 residues. In germline, CDR1 is SGHRS, CDR2 YFSETQ. Trimming pared 2 bases from V and 0 bases from J, leaving 3 bases between. The CDR3 DNA follows: TGCGCCAGCAGCTTTTCTAGCAATCAGCCCCAGCATTTT. This translates into CASSFSSNQPQHF.

This clone was detected a few times. The chain employs TRBV5-1 and TRBJ2-1, with D possibly TRBD1 on 6 matching bases. From germline, CDR1 is SGHRS and CDR2 YFSETQ. The CDR3 is 15 amino acids. Trimming removed 0 bases from V and 9 bases from J, with 16 bases in between. The CDR3 reads CASSLAGRGRGEQFF. CDR3 in DNA: TGCGCCAGCAGCTTGGCCGGCAGGGGAAGGGGTGAGCAGTTCTTC. The full variable domain, in which reference TRBV5-1 and TRBJ2-1 provide the parts outside the CDR3, is KAGVTQTPRYLIKTRGQQVTLSCSPISGHRSVSWYQQTPGQGLQFLFEYFSETQRNKGNFPGRFSGRQFSNSRSEMNVSTLELGDSALYLCASSLAGRGRGEQFFGPGTRLTVL.

This clone has only a few counts. The chain uses TRBV2 and TRBJ2-7; a possible D gene is TRBD1 (5 bases). V dropped 3 bases and J dropped 0 bases, with 9 bases sitting between them. Germline V gene data show CDR1 as SNHLY and CDR2 as FYNNEI. This CDR3 comprises 14 residues. The CDR3 loop is CASSDHRRSYEQYF. As DNA, the CDR3 is TGTGCCAGCAGTGATCACAGGCGCTCCTACGAGCAGTACTTC.

The rearrangement links TRBV5-1 to TRBJ1-1; unclear D gene. The CDR3 runs 14 residues. V lost 4 bases and J 1 base, leaving 11 bases between the germline ends. From germline, CDR1 is SGHRS and CDR2 YFSETQ. The CDR3 protein is CASSAIGGNTEAFF. The CDR3 nucleotides are TGCGCCAGCAGCGCGATAGGTGGGAACACTGAAGCTTTCTTT.

This chain joins TRBV4-1 and TRBJ2-5, with a possible D match to TRBD2 (5 bases). Trimming pared 0 bases from V and 5 bases from J, leaving 19 bases between. Germline values: CDR1 MGHRA, CDR2 YSYEKL. CDR3 length equals 17 residues. The CDR3 loop reads CASSQDSASRARETQYF. The DNA of the CDR3 is TGCGCCAGCAGCCAAGACTCCGCTTCGAGGGCTAGGGAGACCCAGTACTTC.

This chain links TRBV5-1 with TRBJ1-6; TRBD1 agrees at 9 bases. The V gene end was trimmed by 0 bases and the J gene end by 10 bases; junction bases not matched to a gene: 5. The germline CDR1 and CDR2 sequences are SGHRS and YFSETQ. The CDR3 is made up of 15 amino acids. The CDR3 DNA reads TGCGCCAGCAGCTTGGCCGGGACAGGGCGGTCACCCCTCCACTTT. It is translated as CASSLAGTGRSPLHF.

This rearrangement joins TRBV21-1 to TRBJ1-5. TRBV21-1 is an annotated pseudogene. CDR3 length: 13 residues. The chain's CDR3 is CASERKGNQPQHF. CDR3 nucleotides: TGTGCCAGCGAGCGCAAGGGAAATCAGCCCCAGCATTTT.

CDR3 sequence: CATSRDTGTGFAFF. As DNA, the CDR3 is TGTGCCACCAGCAGAGATACGGGGACAGGGTTCGCTTTCTTT. V usage is TRBV15 and J usage is TRBJ1-1; 9 bases agree with TRBD1. V shed 0 bases, J shed 11 bases, and the junction held 7 bases outside the gene matches. The CDR3 extends over 14 amino acids. CDR1 is LNHNV, CDR2 YYDKDF, per germline (reference sequence).

The chain links TRBV6-5 to TRBJ1-2; D is perhaps TRBD1 (5 bases). This CDR3 comprises 13 residues. Germline CDR1 reads MNHEY; CDR2 reads SVGAGI. V was cut by 2 bases and J by 7 bases, with 11 bases left in between. The CDR3 reads CASSYLERGGYTF. The DNA of the CDR3 is TGTGCCAGCAGTTACCTTGAAAGGGGTGGCTACACCTTC.

The gene calls are TRBV11-2 and TRBJ2-5, with a weak D call TRBD2 (6 bases). The V gene lost 6 bases and the J gene lost 5 bases, with 16 bases spanning the gap. The CDR3 extends over 14 amino acids. Germline loops: CDR1 SGHAT, CDR2 FQNNGV. The CDR3 region has the DNA TGTGCCAGCAGTACTCGTTCTAGCGATGAGACCCAGTACTTC. It yields the protein CASSTRSSDETQYF.

For the CDR3, the DNA is TGTGCCACCAGCAGAGATTTATCCCAAGAGACCCAGTACTTC. Translated: CATSRDLSQETQYF. The chain employs TRBV15 and TRBJ2-5; D remains ambiguous. The CDR3 has 14 amino acids. Per germline, CDR1 LNHNV and CDR2 YYDKDF (reference sequence). V was pared by 0 bases and J by 1 base, with 6 bases between.

The chain couples TRBV6-6 to TRBJ2-1; D perhaps matches TRBD1 (6 bases). The germline V gene encodes CDR1 MNHNY and CDR2 SVGAGI (reference sequence). The CDR3 has 12 residues. The ends were cut back, 0 bases at V and 10 bases at J, with 7 bases in the middle. The CDR3 loop is CASSYSQGEQFF. The CDR3 DNA is TGTGCCAGCAGTTACTCCCAGGGGGAGCAGTTCTTC.

This sequence joins TRBV7-2 and TRBJ1-5, with D unclear. This CDR3 has 14 residues. In germline, CDR1 is SGHTA, CDR2 FQGNSA. Trimming shortened V by 6 bases and J by 0 bases, and 9 bases separated the two germline ends. CDR3 amino acids: CASRKLYSNQPQHF. Here the CDR3 DNA reads TGTGCCAGCAGGAAGCTCTATAGCAATCAGCCCCAGCATTTT.

The chain links TRBV7-2 to TRBJ1-2; D is undetermined. The germline V and J ends were trimmed by 5 bases and 3 bases, with 13 bases remaining between them. Germline V CDR1 and CDR2: SGHTA, FQGNSA. CDR3 length: 14 amino acids. The CDR3 nucleotides read TGTGCCAGCAGCCCCGATGGGGTCGACTATGGCTACACCTTC. It specifies CASSPDGVDYGYTF.

V is TRBV13 and J is TRBJ2-7, with D perhaps assigned TRBD1 or TRBD2 (5 bases each). CDR3 length: 15 residues. Germline-derived CDR1 and CDR2 are PRHDT and FYEKMQ (reference sequence). V was shortened by 3 bases and J by 0 bases, with 12 bases between the two germline ends. Here the CDR3 reads CASSFGGPTSYEQYF. DNA for the CDR3: TGTGCCAGCAGCTTTGGGGGACCGACCTCCTACGAGCAGTACTTC.

The gene calls are TRBV5-6 and TRBJ1-5, with D hard to call. The V end lost 2 bases, the J end lost 0 bases, and 18 bases lay between the germline ends. This CDR3 comprises 18 residues. Germline CDR1 is SGHDT and CDR2 is YYEEEE. The DNA of the CDR3 is TGTGCCAGCAGCTTAGGAGGGATGGGGTTTTATAGCAATCAGCCCCAGCATTTT. Protein: CASSLGGMGFYSNQPQHF.

The rearrangement joins TRBV19 to TRBJ1-5; 8 nucleotides align to TRBD1. The CDR3 is made up of 15 amino acids. In germline, CDR1 is LNHDA, CDR2 SQIVND (reference sequence). With V trimmed by 5 bases and J by 5 bases, 8 bases remained unmatched. As DNA, the CDR3 is TGTGCCAGTAGTCCTGGACAGGGCAGGGATCAGCCCCAGCATTTT. Its translation: CASSPGQGRDQPQHF.

J is TRBJ1-6 and V is TRBV4-2, with D unclear. The V gene lost 2 bases and the J gene lost 9 bases, with 11 bases spanning the gap. The CDR3 totals 14 residues. Germline V gene data show CDR1 as LGHNA and CDR2 as YNFKEQ. The CDR3 nucleotides are TGTGCCAGCAGCCAACGACAAGGCGCTTCACCCCTCCACTTT. It translates to CASSQRQGASPLHF.

The chain links TRBV7-8 to TRBJ1-1; no reliable D call. The germline gives CDR1 SGHVS, CDR2 FQNEAQ. The CDR3 contains 13 residues. The ends were cut back, 3 bases at V and 1 base at J, with 6 bases in the middle. The CDR3 DNA reads TGTGCCAGCAGCTTTGAGCAGAACACTGAAGCTTTCTTT. It translates to CASSFEQNTEAFF.

The chain employs TRBV29-1 and TRBJ1-2; TRBD1 might be the D (6 bases). V was shortened by 6 bases and J by 0 bases, with 11 bases between the two germline ends. Germline values: CDR1 SQVTM, CDR2 ANQGSEA. CDR3 length: 13 amino acids. CDR3 DNA sequence: TGCAGCGTCGGGGGACAATCTAACTATGGCTACACCTTC. It codes for CSVGGQSNYGYTF.

The chain couples TRBV4-1 to TRBJ2-1, with 12 bases that match TRBD2. Germline V gene lookup returns CDR1 MGHRA and CDR2 YSYEKL. This CDR3 comprises 17 residues. V shed 0 bases, J shed 7 bases, and the junction held 7 bases outside the gene matches. The CDR3 DNA sequence: TGCGCCAGCAGCCAAGAGATCCGACTAGCGGGGGATAATGAGCAGTTCTTC. It encodes CASSQEIRLAGDNEQFF.

This chain links TRBV5-4 with TRBJ1-1; D remains unclear. CDR3 size: 14 residues. Germline V lookup: CDR1 SGHNT, CDR2 YYREEE (reference sequence). V lost 0 bases, J lost 1 base, and 7 bases lay in between. CDR3 region: CASSLAGGNTEAFF. The CDR3 DNA follows: TGTGCCAGCAGCTTGGCCGGCGGGAACACTGAAGCTTTCTTT.

The chain employs TRBV6-7 and TRBJ2-7; maybe TRBD1 (6 bases). TRBV6-7 is an ORF for which the function is uncertain. Between the trimmed V and J ends, which lost 4 bases and 3 bases, there was a span of 22 bases. CDR3 size: 17 residues. The CDR3: CASSCLTRDIRSYEQYF. In DNA form, the CDR3 reads TGTGCCAGCAGTTGTCTAACCCGGGACATAAGGAGCTACGAGCAGTACTTC.

Only a few counts were recorded for this clone. This rearrangement joins TRBV11-2 to TRBJ1-6; 7 bases line up with TRBD1. The CDR3 has 14 amino acids. Germline values: CDR1 SGHAT, CDR2 FQNNGV. Trimming at V came to 7 bases and at J to 7 bases, leaving 7 bases not matched to a gene. The CDR3 here is CASTPGQWNSPLHF. CDR3 bases: TGTGCCAGCACCCCGGGACAGTGGAATTCACCCCTCCACTTT.

This clone occurred once. The gene calls are TRBV19 and TRBJ2-6; 7 nucleotides align to TRBD1. V lost 3 bases to trimming and J lost 2 bases; unmatched junction nucleotides: 4. CDR3 length equals 16 residues. CDR1 is LNHDA and CDR2 is SQIVND in the germline V gene (reference sequence). This CDR3 is CASSINRGAGANVLTF. CDR3 nucleotide sequence: TGTGCCAGTAGTATCAACAGGGGCGCTGGGGCCAACGTCCTGACTTTC. Full variable domain (outside the CDR3, taken from reference TRBV19 and TRBJ2-6): DGGITQSPKYLFRKEGQNVTLSCEQNLNHDAMYWYRQDPGQGLRLIYYSQIVNDFQKGDIAEGYSVSREKKESFPLTVTSAQKNPTAFYLCASSINRGAGANVLTFGAGSRLTVL.